This T cell receptor beta chain was profiled in a study of T cell repertoires in cytomegalovirus infection. Study-wide context: CMV infection together with matching HLA type was indicated by public TCR beta signatures.

Findings and limits, study-wide: Across the ex vivo response, the dominant clonotypes were HLA-C-restricted CMV-specific TCR beta clonotypes. Carriers of CMV and the relevant HLA type were discriminated by public TCR beta frequency.

The V gene's germline CDR1 is MGHRA and CDR2 YSYEKL. V was clipped by 4 bases and J by 3 bases, with 11 bases between them. The CDR3 runs 14 residues. MiXCR, applied by TCRdb to the reads, yields one record per CDR3 protein. The sample has over 150,000 distinct CDR3 sequences; around an eighth are singletons. To note about this clonotype: Its target is not known.

This sequence originates from a human donor in good health (CMV status not recorded). Some clones in this sample may be carry-over from other donors' samples. Sequenced material: PBMCs. The chain combines TRBV4-1 with TRBJ2-3; D may be TRBD2 (7 bases). CDR3 sequence: CASSPGGWTDTQYF. The CDR3 DNA follows: TGCGCCAGCAGCCCGGGGGGCTGGACAGATACGCAGTATTTT.